This note documents a single T cell receptor beta chain sequence. The data stem from a study of blood T cell repertoires in COVID-19. Looking at the study overall: COVID-19 samples from acute and convalescent phases originated in the United States, Italy and Spain. PBMCs, B-cell-depleted T cells, or T cells provided the cDNA or gDNA that made up the material.

Original handling: Estimated nucleated cell counts came from reference gene primer amplification. Sequencing was performed with immunoSEQ multiplex PCR; in TCRdb, only in-frame clones are kept and a portion is missing. For V, J and clone size, that table is used; D and trimming come from the DNA. The sample consists of hundreds of thousands of clones, 88% of them appearing once. It was during active infection that Seattle patients were enrolled and then longitudinally followed. The CDR3 spans 15 residues. V dropped 7 bases and J dropped 0; count of bases not matched to a gene: 10. Germline CDR1 reads SQVTM; CDR2 reads ANQGSEA.

The chain couples TRBV29-1 to TRBJ2-3; 7 nucleotides align to TRBD2. The clonotype comes from a woman between 65 and 79 years old with COVID-19, enrolled during active disease. Sequences were obtained from peripheral blood. In DNA, the CDR3 is TGCAGCGCTAAAGGACTAGACATTAGCACAGATACGCAGTATTTT. This gives the protein CSAKGLDISTDTQYF.